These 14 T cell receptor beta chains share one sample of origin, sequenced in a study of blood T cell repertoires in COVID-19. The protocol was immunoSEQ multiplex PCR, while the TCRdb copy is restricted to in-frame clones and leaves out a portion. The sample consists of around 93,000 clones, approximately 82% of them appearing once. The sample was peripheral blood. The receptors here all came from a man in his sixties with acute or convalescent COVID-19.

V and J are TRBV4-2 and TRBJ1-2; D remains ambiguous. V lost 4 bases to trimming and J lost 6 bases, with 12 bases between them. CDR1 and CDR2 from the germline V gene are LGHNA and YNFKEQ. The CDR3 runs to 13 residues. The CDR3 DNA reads TGTGCCAGCAGCCCGGAGGGCTTCAATGGCTACACCTTC. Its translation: CASSPEGFNGYTF.

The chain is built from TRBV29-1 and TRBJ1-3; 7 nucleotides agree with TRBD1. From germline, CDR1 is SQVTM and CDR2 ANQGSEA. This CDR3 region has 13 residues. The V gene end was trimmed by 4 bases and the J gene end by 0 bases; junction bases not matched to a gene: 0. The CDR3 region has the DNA TGCAGCGTTGGGGACAGCTCTGGAAACACCATATATTTT. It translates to CSVGDSSGNTIYF.

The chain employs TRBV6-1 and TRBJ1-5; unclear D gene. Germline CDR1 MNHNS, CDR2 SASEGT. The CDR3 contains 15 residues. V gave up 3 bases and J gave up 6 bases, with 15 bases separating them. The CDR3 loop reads CASSDGGGGRQPQHF. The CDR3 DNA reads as TGTGCCAGCAGTGATGGTGGAGGAGGACGTCAGCCCCAGCATTTT.

The CDR3 loop reads CASSSGQGTDTQYF. The CDR3, as DNA: TGTGCCAGCAGCTCGGGACAGGGGACAGATACGCAGTATTTT. The chain joins TRBV2 to TRBJ2-3; 10 bases are a match to TRBD1. Germline loops: CDR1 SNHLY, CDR2 FYNNEI. J lost 3 bases, V lost 6 bases, and 3 bases had no gene match. The length of the CDR3 is 14 residues.

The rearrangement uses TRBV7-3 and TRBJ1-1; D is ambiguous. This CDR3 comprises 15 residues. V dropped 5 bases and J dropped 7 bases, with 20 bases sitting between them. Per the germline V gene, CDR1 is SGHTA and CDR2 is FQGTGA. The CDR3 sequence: CASSRILEGLGEAFF. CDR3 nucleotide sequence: TGTGCCAGCAGCCGCATTTTGGAGGGATTAGGTGAAGCTTTCTTT.

CDR3 in amino acids: CASSREDISYEQYF. The CDR3 DNA reads TGTGCCAGCTCCCGCGAGGACATCAGCTACGAGCAGTACTTC. This chain joins TRBV18 and TRBJ2-7; possibly TRBD1 for D (5 bases). Germline V CDR1 and CDR2: KGHSH, LQKENI. Trimming shortened V by 6 bases and J by 3 bases, and 15 bases separated the two germline ends. CDR3 size: 14 residues.

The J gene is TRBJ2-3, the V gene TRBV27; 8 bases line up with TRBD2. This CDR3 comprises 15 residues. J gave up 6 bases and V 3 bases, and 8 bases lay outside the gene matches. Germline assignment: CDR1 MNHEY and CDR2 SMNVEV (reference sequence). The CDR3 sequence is CASSFRTSPWDTQYF. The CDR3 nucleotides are TGTGCCAGCAGTTTCCGGACTAGCCCATGGGATACGCAGTATTTT.

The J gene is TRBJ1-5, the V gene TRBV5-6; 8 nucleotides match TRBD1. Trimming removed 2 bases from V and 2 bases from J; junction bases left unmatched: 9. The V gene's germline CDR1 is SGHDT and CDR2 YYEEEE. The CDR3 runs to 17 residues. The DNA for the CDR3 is TGTGCCAGCAGCTTAAGGACAGGGAAAGGTGGCAATCAGCCCCAGCATTTT. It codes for CASSLRTGKGGNQPQHF. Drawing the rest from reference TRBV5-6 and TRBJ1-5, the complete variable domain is DAGVTQSPTHLIKTRGQQVTLRCSPKSGHDTVSWYQQALGQGPQFIFQYYEEEERQRGNFPDRFSGHQFPNYSSELNVNALLLGDSALYLCASSLRTGKGGNQPQHFGDGTRLSIL.

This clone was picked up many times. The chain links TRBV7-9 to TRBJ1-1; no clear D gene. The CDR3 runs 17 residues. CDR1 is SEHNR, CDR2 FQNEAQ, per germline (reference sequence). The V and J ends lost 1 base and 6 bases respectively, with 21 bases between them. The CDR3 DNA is TGTGCCAGCAGCTTAGGGTCTATCGGGGATGGATCCGCTGAAGCTTTCTTT. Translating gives CASSLGSIGDGSAEAFF.

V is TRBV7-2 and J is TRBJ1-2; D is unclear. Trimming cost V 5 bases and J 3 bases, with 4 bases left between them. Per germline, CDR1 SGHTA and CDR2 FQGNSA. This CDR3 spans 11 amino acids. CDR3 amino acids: CASSQDYGYTF. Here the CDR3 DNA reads TGTGCCAGCAGCCAGGACTATGGCTACACCTTC.

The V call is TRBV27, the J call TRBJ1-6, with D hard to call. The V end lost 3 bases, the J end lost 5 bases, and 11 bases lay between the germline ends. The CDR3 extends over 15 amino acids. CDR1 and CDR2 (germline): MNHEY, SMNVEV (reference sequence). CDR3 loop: CASSFEGKDNSPLHF. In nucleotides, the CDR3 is TGTGCCAGCAGTTTCGAGGGAAAGGATAATTCACCCCTCCACTTT.

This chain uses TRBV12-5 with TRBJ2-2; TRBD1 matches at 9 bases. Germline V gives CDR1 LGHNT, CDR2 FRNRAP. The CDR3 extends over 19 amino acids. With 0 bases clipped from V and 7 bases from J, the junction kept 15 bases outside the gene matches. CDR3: CASGLVRDTDRGLFGELFF. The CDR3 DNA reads TGTGCTAGTGGTTTGGTACGGGATACGGACAGGGGATTATTCGGGGAGCTGTTTTTT.

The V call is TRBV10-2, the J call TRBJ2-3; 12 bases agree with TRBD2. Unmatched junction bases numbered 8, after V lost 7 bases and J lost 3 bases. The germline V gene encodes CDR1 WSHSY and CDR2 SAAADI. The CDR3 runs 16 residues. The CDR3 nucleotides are TGCGCCAGCACCCTGACTAGCGGGAGTCCGACAGATACGCAGTATTTT. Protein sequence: CASTLTSGSPTDTQYF.

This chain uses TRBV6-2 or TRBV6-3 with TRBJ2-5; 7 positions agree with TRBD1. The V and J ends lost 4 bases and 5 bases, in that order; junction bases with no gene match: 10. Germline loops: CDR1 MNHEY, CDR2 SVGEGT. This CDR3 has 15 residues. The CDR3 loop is CASSWGQQKSETQYF. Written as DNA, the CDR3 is TGTGCCAGCAGTTGGGGACAGCAAAAATCGGAGACCCAGTACTTC.